This TCR beta chain originates from a study of blood T cell repertoires in COVID-19. About the study: Collection of acute and convalescent COVID-19 samples took place in the United States, Italy and Spain.

Study processing details: Amplifying reference gene primers gave estimates of nucleated cell counts. Assay used: immunoSEQ multiplex PCR; TCRdb lists only in-frame clones, some missing. The DNA gave D and trimming, while V, J and clone size come from that table. The sample includes about 140,000 clones, roughly 80% of them seen just once. V shed 3 bases, J shed 5 bases, and the junction held 10 bases outside the gene matches. The CDR3 sequence is 15 residues long. Germline assignment: CDR1 SGDLS and CDR2 YYNGEE. Sequencing was carried out using peripheral blood. The receptor's source is a woman aged 45-59 years with active or convalescent COVID-19. V is TRBV9 and J is TRBJ1-1; 7 nucleotides align to TRBD1. The CDR3 loop is CASSGTAGGRTEAFF. CDR3 in DNA: TGTGCCAGCAGCGGGACCGCAGGGGGAAGGACTGAAGCTTTCTTT.